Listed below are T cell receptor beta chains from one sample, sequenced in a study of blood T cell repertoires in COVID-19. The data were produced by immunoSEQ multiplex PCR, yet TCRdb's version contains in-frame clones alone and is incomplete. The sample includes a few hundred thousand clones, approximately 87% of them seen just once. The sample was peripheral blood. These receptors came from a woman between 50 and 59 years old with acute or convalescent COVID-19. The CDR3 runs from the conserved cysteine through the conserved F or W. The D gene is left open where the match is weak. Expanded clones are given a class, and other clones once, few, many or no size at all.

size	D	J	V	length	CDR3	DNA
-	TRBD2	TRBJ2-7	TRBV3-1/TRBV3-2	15	CASSLGLAGAYEQYF	TGTGCCAGCAGCCTCGGACTAGCGGGCGCCTACGAGCAGTACTTC
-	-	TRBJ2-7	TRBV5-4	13	CASSPPPGYEQYF	TGTGCCAGCAGCCCGCCCCCGGGGTACGAGCAGTACTTC
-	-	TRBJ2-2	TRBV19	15	CASSIKAGLSGELFF	TGTGCCAGTAGTATCAAGGCAGGGCTGAGCGGGGAGCTGTTTTTT
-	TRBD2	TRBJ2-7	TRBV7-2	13	CASNPAGGREQYF	TGTGCCAGCAATCCCGCGGGGGGGCGCGAGCAGTACTTC
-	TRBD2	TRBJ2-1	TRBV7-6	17	CASSLQVLAGGPGEQFF	TGTGCCAGCAGCTTACAAGTACTAGCGGGAGGGCCGGGTGAGCAGTTCTTC
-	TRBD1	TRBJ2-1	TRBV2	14	CASSRPGQFGEQFF	TGTGCCAGCAGTCGCCCGGGACAGTTCGGTGAGCAGTTCTTC
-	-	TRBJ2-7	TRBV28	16	CASSFPLVGRDYEQYF	TGTGCCAGCAGTTTCCCTCTCGTCGGGCGGGACTACGAGCAGTACTTC
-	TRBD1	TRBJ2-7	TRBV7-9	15	CASSLARDRVREQYF	TGTGCCAGCAGCCTCGCCCGGGACAGGGTTCGGGAGCAGTACTTC
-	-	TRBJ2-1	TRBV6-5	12	CASLRVHNEQFF	TGTGCCAGCCTACGTGTTCACAATGAGCAGTTCTTC
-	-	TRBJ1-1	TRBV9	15	CASSVGGSDYTEAFF	TGTGCCAGCAGCGTAGGGGGCTCGGATTACACTGAAGCTTTCTTT
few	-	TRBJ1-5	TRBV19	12	CASSRGEQPQHF	TGTGCCAGTAGTAGGGGGGAACAGCCCCAGCATTTT
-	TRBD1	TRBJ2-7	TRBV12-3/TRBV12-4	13	CASSSQQGDEQYF	TGTGCCAGCAGTTCCCAACAGGGGGACGAGCAGTACTTC
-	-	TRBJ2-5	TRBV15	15	CATSRDRTGEETQYF	TGTGCCACCAGCAGAGATCGGACTGGGGAAGAGACCCAGTACTTC
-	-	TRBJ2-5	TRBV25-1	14	CASSEGGGRETQYF	TGTGCCAGCAGTGAGGGGGGAGGACGAGAGACCCAGTACTTC
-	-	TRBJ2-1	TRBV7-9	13	CASSSLGRDEQFF	TGTGCCAGCAGCTCCCTAGGGCGGGATGAGCAGTTCTTC
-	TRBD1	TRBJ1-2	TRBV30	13	CAWGTGRIYGYTF	TGTGCCTGGGGGACAGGGCGAATCTATGGCTACACCTTC
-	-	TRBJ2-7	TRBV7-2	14	CASSRPGSSYEQYF	TGTGCCAGCAGCCGCCCGGGATCCTCCTACGAGCAGTACTTC
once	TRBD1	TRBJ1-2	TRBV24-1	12	CATSGTGHGYTF	TGTGCCACCAGCGGGACAGGACATGGCTACACCTTC
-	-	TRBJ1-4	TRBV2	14	CASSVEGLNEKLFF	TGTGCCAGCAGTGTAGAGGGACTTAATGAAAAACTGTTTTTT
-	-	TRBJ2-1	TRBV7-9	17	CASSFLVQSLPYNEQFF	TGTGCCAGCAGCTTTCTCGTCCAGTCCTTACCCTACAATGAGCAGTTCTTC
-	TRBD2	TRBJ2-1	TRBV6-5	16	CASSYRLAGAGNEQFF	TGTGCCAGCAGTTACCGATTAGCGGGAGCGGGCAATGAGCAGTTCTTC
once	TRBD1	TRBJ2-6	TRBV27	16	CASSWTGQGGANVLTF	TGTGCCAGCAGTTGGACAGGGCAGGGTGGGGCCAACGTCCTGACTTTC
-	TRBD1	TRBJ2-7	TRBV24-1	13	CATSEAGGYEQYF	TGTGCCACCAGTGAAGCAGGGGGCTACGAGCAGTACTTC
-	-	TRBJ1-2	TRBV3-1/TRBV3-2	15	CASSQDAGVGYGYTF	TGTGCCAGCAGCCAAGATGCAGGGGTGGGCTATGGCTACACCTTC
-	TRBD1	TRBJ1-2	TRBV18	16	CASSPFRTGGTYGYTF	TGTGCCAGCTCACCATTCCGGACAGGGGGAACCTATGGCTACACCTTC
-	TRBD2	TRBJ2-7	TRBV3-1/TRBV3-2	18	CASRNEPPLRREEGEQYF	TGTGCCAGCAGGAACGAACCCCCTCTTCGGCGGGAGGAAGGCGAGCAGTACTTC
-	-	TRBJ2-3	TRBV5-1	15	CASSEDTAPSDTQYF	TGCGCCAGCAGCGAGGACACTGCACCGTCAGATACGCAGTATTTT
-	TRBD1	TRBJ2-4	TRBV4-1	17	CASSQGPGRGPPNIQYF	TGCGCCAGCAGCCAAGGCCCAGGCAGGGGGCCCCCTAACATTCAGTACTTC
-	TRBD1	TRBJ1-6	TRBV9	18	CASSVGTGGFRHNSPLHF	TGTGCCAGCAGCGTAGGGACAGGGGGCTTTCGTCATAATTCACCCCTCCACTTT
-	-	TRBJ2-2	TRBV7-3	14	CASSLDGSTGELFF	TGTGCCAGCAGCTTGGACGGGAGCACCGGGGAGCTGTTTTTT
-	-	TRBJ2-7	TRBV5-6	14	CASSLYSTALGEHF	TGTGCCAGCAGCTTGTACTCGACAGCCCTTGGCGAGCACTTC
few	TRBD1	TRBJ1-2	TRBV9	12	CASRGQNNGYTF	TGTGCCAGCAGGGGACAGAATAATGGCTACACCTTC
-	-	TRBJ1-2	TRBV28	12	CASSQGNYGYTF	TGTGCCAGCAGCCAGGGAAACTATGGCTACACCTTC
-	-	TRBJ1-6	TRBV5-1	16	CASSLGQGKMNSPLHF	TGCGCCAGCAGCTTGGGGCAGGGAAAAATGAATTCACCCCTCCACTTT
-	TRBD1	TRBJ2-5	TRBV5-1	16	CASSEGPGTVQETQYF	TGCGCCAGCAGCGAGGGTCCCGGGACAGTCCAAGAGACCCAGTACTTC
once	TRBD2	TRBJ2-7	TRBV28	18	CASSFDLAGVRGSYEQYF	TGTGCCAGCAGTTTCGACCTAGCGGGAGTCAGAGGATCCTACGAGCAGTACTTC
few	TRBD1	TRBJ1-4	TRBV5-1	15	CASSFYRGANEKLFF	TGCGCCAGCAGCTTTTACAGGGGGGCTAATGAAAAACTGTTTTTT
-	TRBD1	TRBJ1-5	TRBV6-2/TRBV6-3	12	CASSSWDRGPHF	TGTGCCAGCAGTAGTTGGGACAGGGGGCCCCATTTT
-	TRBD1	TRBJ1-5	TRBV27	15	CASSSQGNRNQPQHF	TGTGCCAGCAGTTCACAGGGGAATCGGAATCAGCCCCAGCATTTT
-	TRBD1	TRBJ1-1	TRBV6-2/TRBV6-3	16	CASSHAGTGTDTEAFF	TGTGCCAGCAGCCACGCCGGGACAGGGACGGACACTGAAGCTTTCTTT
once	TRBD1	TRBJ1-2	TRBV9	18	CASSVEVAGGGNLYGYTF	TGTGCCAGCAGCGTAGAGGTGGCGGGAGGGGGCAACCTTTATGGCTACACCTTC
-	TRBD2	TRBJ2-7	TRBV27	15	CASTKTSGSTYEQYF	TGTGCCAGCACCAAGACTAGCGGGAGTACCTACGAGCAGTACTTC
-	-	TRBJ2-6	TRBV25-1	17	CASSEYGPFSGANVLTF	TGTGCCAGCAGTGAATATGGCCCCTTCTCTGGGGCCAACGTCCTGACTTTC
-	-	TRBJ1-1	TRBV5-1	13	CASRPAGNTEAFF	TGCGCCAGCAGACCCGCAGGGAACACTGAAGCTTTCTTT
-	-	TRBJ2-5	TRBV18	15	CASSPSAGIAETQYF	TGTGCCAGCTCACCGTCGGCGGGCATTGCGGAGACCCAGTACTTC
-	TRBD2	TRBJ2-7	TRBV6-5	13	CASGEGGSYEQYF	TGTGCCAGCGGGGAGGGCGGGTCCTACGAGCAGTACTTC
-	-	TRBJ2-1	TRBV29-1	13	CSVEENTYNEQFF	TGCAGCGTTGAAGAAAACACCTACAATGAGCAGTTCTTC
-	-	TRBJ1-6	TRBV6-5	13	CASRTAGNSPLHF	TGTGCCAGCAGGACAGCGGGCAATTCACCCCTCCACTTT
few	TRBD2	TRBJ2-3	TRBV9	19	CASSVGAGDTVDSWDTQYF	TGTGCCAGCAGCGTAGGGGCGGGAGACACTGTAGATTCCTGGGATACGCAGTATTTT
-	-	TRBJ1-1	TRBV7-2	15	CASSFRGGGTTEAFF	TGTGCCAGCAGCTTCCGAGGCGGGGGGACCACTGAAGCTTTCTTT
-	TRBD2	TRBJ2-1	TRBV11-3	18	CASSFGSPGTSGYNEQFF	TGTGCCAGCAGCTTCGGTTCCCCCGGGACTAGCGGCTACAATGAGCAGTTCTTC
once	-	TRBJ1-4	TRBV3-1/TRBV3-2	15	CASSQDLGGQEKLFF	TGTGCCAGCAGCCAAGATCTGGGGGGGCAGGAAAAACTGTTTTTT
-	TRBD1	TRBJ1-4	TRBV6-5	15	CASSKTGISNEKLFF	TGTGCCAGCAGTAAGACAGGGATAAGTAATGAAAAACTGTTTTTT
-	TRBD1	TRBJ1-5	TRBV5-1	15	CASSLEGQGMQPQHF	TGCGCCAGCAGCTTGGAGGGACAGGGGATGCAGCCCCAGCATTTT
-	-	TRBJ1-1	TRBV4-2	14	CASSQGMGRVEAFF	TGTGCCAGCAGCCAAGGGATGGGGAGGGTTGAAGCTTTCTTT